Sequencing of this T cell receptor (beta chain) was carried out in a study of shared clonotypes between healthy human individuals. Germline loops: CDR1 GTSNPN, CDR2 SVGIG (reference sequence). Deletions cut 3 bases from V and 5 bases from J, with 7 bases between. The CDR3 covers 11 residues. Genomic DNA of every subset was divided equally among multiple immunoSEQ plates. Using immunoSEQ multiplex PCR, the repertoire was profiled, and TCRdb retains in-frame clones only, with some absent. This table has some 1,100,000 clones, approximately 80% appearing once. The specimen sequenced was memory CD4+ T cells from PBMCs. Described subset: CD45RA-negative fraction. The receptor's source is a man aged 18 to 30 in good health. Some clones in this sample may be carry-over from other donors' samples. The rearrangement uses TRBV30 and TRBJ2-5; D unresolved. The CDR3 DNA sequence: TGTGCCTGGAGGACCCGGGAGACCCAGTACTTC. It is translated as CAWRTRETQYF.